The following is a TCR beta chain sequence with its context. Its antigen is currently unknown. PCR was performed using 60 Vbeta and 13 Jbeta primers. Data came from immunoSEQ multiplex PCR; TCRdb stores just in-frame clones and leaves some out. With some 120,000 clones in the sample, the ten largest clones hold 2.2%. These data are taken from a study of cytomegalovirus exposure and HLA in healthy donors. The CDR3 runs to 17 residues. The V gene lost 6 bases and the J gene lost 0 bases, with 18 bases spanning the gap. Germline lookup yields CDR1 WNHNN and CDR2 SYGVQD (reference sequence). Study-level findings and limits: Earlier analysis looked at TCR beta V segments, and most were productive about 87% or about 30% of the time. Investigators reported around 150 TCR beta chains as tied to cytomegalovirus.

The sample consisted of PBMCs. The clonotype was recovered from a man aged 35-49 years in good health and CMV-seronegative. The chain uses TRBV10-1 and TRBJ2-1; no clear D. The CDR3 loop reads CASRKVVPNCSYNEQFF. Here the CDR3 DNA reads TGCGCCAGCAGGAAAGTAGTCCCTAATTGCTCCTACAATGAGCAGTTCTTC.